This T cell receptor beta chain was captured by sequencing in a study of T cells after yellow fever vaccination. Findings and caveats of the study: The appearance of a small share of clonotypes in both CD4 and CD8 compartments was observed.

Of note for this clonotype: Its target is unknown.

The CDR3 spans 14 residues. The V end lost 0 bases, the J end lost 4 bases, and 9 bases lay between the germline ends. Looked up from germline, CDR1 is LGHNT and CDR2 is FRNRAP. TCRdb used MiXCR to reprocess the 5' RACE reads, holding one entry per CDR3 protein. The sample gives approximately 450,000 distinct CDR3 sequences, around 20% of which show up once; 15% to 20% is in the top ten. The chain joins TRBV12-5 to TRBJ1-2, with D perhaps matching TRBD1 (6 bases). The starting material was PBMCs, obtained before the yellow fever booster vaccination. This receptor was obtained from a man younger than 30 who received the YFV17D yellow fever vaccine. The CDR3 reads CASGLVGGIYGYTF. CDR3 coding DNA: TGTGCTAGTGGTTTGGTAGGGGGTATCTATGGCTACACCTTC. Based on the CDR3 plus reference TRBV12-5 and TRBJ1-2, the full variable domain is DARVTQTPRHKVTEMGQEVTMRCQPILGHNTVFWYRQTMMQGLELLAYFRNRAPLDDSGMPKDRFSAEMPDATLATLKIQPSEPRDSAVYFCASGLVGGIYGYTFGSGTRLTVV.